This T cell receptor (beta chain) stems from a study of cytomegalovirus exposure and HLA in healthy donors listed by TCRdb under 2017. As for the study more broadly: An earlier analysis of approximately 640 of the donors reported more than 250 Gb of sequence data and some 100 million unique TCR beta sequences from about 179 million T cells. Besides the first cohort of approximately 670 subjects, a separate validation cohort made up of roughly 120 different subjects was used. An early release covering roughly 600 HLA-typed donors comprised approximately 300 gigabases of sequencing data and around 80 million unique TCR sequences. Among about 370 genotyped donors of the cohort, an average of about 220,000 unique TCR beta nucleotide sequences was sequenced per donor, of which roughly 17% were non-productive. High-throughput TCR immunosequencing, statistical association of individual TCRs with disease status, and machine learning were combined to predict cytomegalovirus infection status. Using immunosequencing, the study profiled T cell repertoires from 640 or so subjects and related those repertoires to cytomegalovirus serostatus. Donor age, sex, ethnicity and CMV serostatus were compiled alongside the repertoire data. A handful of DR-DQ haplotypes were handled as single units for association and clustering because linkage in the cohort was strong. The later analysis used no new phenotypic data to find candidate immune exposures, relying instead on TCR beta sequences and their occurrence across donors. Class I and class II HLA loci were covered by the typing at four-digit resolution. The genetic ancestry cluster associated with self-reported Caucasian donors included 81% of the roughly 410 genotyped donors. All discovery cohort repertoires had been generated using a single sequencing platform. Typing coverage differed by locus: A, B, C, DRB1 and DQB1 were typed in about 629-640 donors, DQA1 in 522, DPA1 in over 600, and DPB1 in just under 490. In a later analysis, previously published TCR beta repertoires from 550 to 750 donors were re-analyzed and high-resolution HLA genotyping was added so that TCR occurrence patterns could be studied. An earlier analysis of more than 450 of the donors used high-throughput TCR beta sequencing to judge whether each TCR beta V gene segment behaved as functional or pseudogenic. The aim of the study was to test whether cataloging public T cell receptors could identify signatures of past pathogen exposure. A later genetic analysis used genome-wide SNP genotypes for about 55% of the 666 donors, treating that subset as a discovery cohort.

Regarding this clone: What antigen it recognizes has not been identified. Base qualities are not at hand, and no much larger clone is one base apart.

The cohort comprised approximately 700 healthy bone marrow donors. At the time of sampling, every cohort member was nominally healthy, though immune exposures that went unrecorded were likely present. The donor tested CMV seropositive, placing the donor among the 290 or so seropositive members of the cohort. A peripheral blood sample was provided by each donor, and peripheral blood mononuclear cells were used for TCR beta sequencing. The Qiagen DNeasy Blood Extraction Kit was used to extract genomic DNA from the blood cell samples. Library preparation employed the immunoSEQ multiplex PCR assay. For the multiplex PCR, a mixture combining 60 forward primers for TCR Vbeta segments and 13 reverse primers for TCR Jbeta segments was used. Amplification of the CDR3 region of rearranged TCR beta genes was performed with a multiplex PCR assay on genomic DNA. The Illumina HiSeq System was used to sequence the amplified TCR beta libraries as 87-base-pair reads. In the source study's methods: Across the roughly 670 repertoires, a later analysis counted 75 million to 90 million unique TCR beta chains, some 11 million of which were shared by at least two donors. Raw reads were error-corrected and collapsed into unique sequences with a nearest-neighbor algorithm that merged closely related sequences to remove PCR and sequencing errors. CDR3 sequences were aligned to IMGT reference sequences to assign V, D and J gene segments. For a sequence to be retained, at least a six-nucleotide match to both a V gene segment and a J gene segment was required. A rearrangement was called productive if the CDR3 had no stop codons and remained in frame with V and J, and every other rearrangement was called non-productive. CDR3 was defined according to IMGT convention as the region running from the second conserved V-encoded cysteine to the conserved J-encoded phenylalanine. Sequences without an unambiguous match to a single V gene segment were excluded from the earlier analysis of several hundred of the donors. An earlier analysis of under 750 of the donors called V segments functional above 56.7% productive rearrangements and segregating when the between-donor standard deviation exceeded 5%. A statistical classification framework was developed to diagnose cytomegalovirus status using the catalog of TCR beta chain sequences. A later analysis assigned V and J genes by comparing TCR nucleotide sequences with IMGT/GENE-DB human TR gene sequences. The TCRdist pipeline was used in a later analysis to assign CDR3 sequences and most-parsimonious VDJ recombination scenarios. In a later analysis, each TCR beta chain was defined by its CDR3 amino acid sequence together with its V-gene family, and reads lacking a unique V-gene family were excluded. In a later analysis, 500 to 700 highly shared, low-generation-probability nucleotide sequences were removed to address suspected cross-contamination and a sequencing artifact. In a later analysis, a clonal expansion index for each public chain was calculated from normalized within-repertoire ranks of inferred template counts. Generation probabilities in a later analysis came from a VDJ recombination model fitted to out-of-frame rearrangements, and those results were checked against IGoR. In a later analysis, TCR-TCR, TCR-HLA and TCR-CMV co-occurrence was scored with hypergeometric tests, and a repertoire-size bias correction was applied to TCR pairs. To estimate false discovery rates, a later analysis permuted the HLA or CMV assignments 20 times. In a later analysis, co-occurring TCRs were grouped using DBSCAN, with TCRdist sequence similarity added in when clustering inside HLA-allele-positive subsets. Repertoires with fewer than 30,000 or more than 120,000 public chains, plus five repertoires with anomalous nucleotide sharing, were excluded from co-occurrence clustering. TCRdb holds this immuneACCESS table with in-frame rearrangements only. Some clones are missing; in checked studies, unresolved V genes explain under half, and the rest has no known cause. The V and J calls and the clone size are those of that table, but D and trimming were determined from the DNA. The sample table lists about 100,000 clones, approximately 77% of them with a count of one. In total, the top ten clones hold roughly an eighth of the sample.

Results the study describes overall, beyond this receptor: A few of the identified cytomegalovirus-associated TCR beta chains were confirmed in vitro to be specific for cytomegalovirus antigens. While some public TCRs were present in many individuals, most TCR sequences turned up only very rarely across donors. In a later analysis, the rate of TCR association differed among HLA loci, with DRB1 alleles having the most associated TCRs and HLA-C alleles having the fewest. For the cohort, immune exposure information was limited to CMV serostatus. The classifier was reported to diagnose cytomegalovirus status with high specificity and sensitivity in both the original and validation cohorts. A further reported finding was that TCR beta sequences accurately predicted the HLA-A and HLA-B alleles for most subjects in the first cohort. The presence/absence analyses assumed that sequencing depth was roughly uniform across donors, and that assumption may not be true. According to a later analysis, parvovirus B19, influenza, CMV and Epstein-Barr virus appeared linked to several top co-occurrence clusters. It was suggested by the authors that the approach could potentially be generalized to other disease states and immunological phenotypes. Because some donors lacked HLA typing at each locus, the association tests relied only on the typed subset. A later analysis found that most CMV-associated TCR beta chains appeared HLA-restricted, with HLA associations seemingly driven largely by CMV exposure. Because counts were too low, around 17 rarely observed V segments, including chromosome 9 orphons, were left out of the earlier analysis of 587 of the donors. Some IMGT-functional V segments, including TRBV6-2 and TRBV6-3, could not be told apart with the 87-base-pair reads, so those segments were excluded. A cluster of highly shared sequence variants was judged likely to represent a technical artifact of the sequencing pipeline. A total of 164 TCR beta chains were listed by the study as associated with cytomegalovirus. In this cohort, only TCR beta chains were sequenced, and detectable features were limited by the absence of alpha or paired-chain data. Specific HLA alleles were associated with about 17,000 TCR beta sequences at a false discovery rate of 0.05 in a later analysis. Linkage disequilibrium might explain the correlated functional status among segregating V segments, but an unknown experimental factor could not be ruled out. A later genetic analysis associated a missense DCLRE1C variant with V-gene and J-gene trimming of TCR beta chains, and an independent cohort replicated the association. In an earlier analysis of 587 of the donors, most TCR beta V segments appeared in productive rearrangements about 87% or about 30% of the time, broadly matching IMGT annotations. When HLA alleles, especially DR and DQ, strongly co-occurred, TCR associations were difficult to assign to individual alleles. In a later analysis, HLA-associated TCR beta chains showed more clonal expansion and lower generation probabilities than non-associated chains that were equally common. A later genetic analysis reported fewer N-insertions in productive TCRs among donors in an Asian-associated ancestry cluster than the roughly 700-donor mean.

Counted from cysteine to phenylalanine, this CDR3 has 16 amino acids. Here the CDR3 DNA is all that survives: 48 bases in frame from base 1. The V end loses 6 bases and the J end loses 7 bases, and a stretch of 22 bases separates them. CDR1 and CDR2, looked up from the germline V gene, are MRHNA and SNTAGT. This clonotype originated in a male donor in good health and CMV-seropositive. The chain is encoded by TRBV6-4 joined to TRBJ1-5, and TRBD1 may be the D gene, going by 6 matching bases. Input material: PBMCs. The CDR3 reads as follows: CASRDRLQGRGQPQHF. At the DNA level, the sequence is TGTGCCAGCAGGGACCGCCTCCAGGGGAGAGGGCAGCCCCAGCATTTT.